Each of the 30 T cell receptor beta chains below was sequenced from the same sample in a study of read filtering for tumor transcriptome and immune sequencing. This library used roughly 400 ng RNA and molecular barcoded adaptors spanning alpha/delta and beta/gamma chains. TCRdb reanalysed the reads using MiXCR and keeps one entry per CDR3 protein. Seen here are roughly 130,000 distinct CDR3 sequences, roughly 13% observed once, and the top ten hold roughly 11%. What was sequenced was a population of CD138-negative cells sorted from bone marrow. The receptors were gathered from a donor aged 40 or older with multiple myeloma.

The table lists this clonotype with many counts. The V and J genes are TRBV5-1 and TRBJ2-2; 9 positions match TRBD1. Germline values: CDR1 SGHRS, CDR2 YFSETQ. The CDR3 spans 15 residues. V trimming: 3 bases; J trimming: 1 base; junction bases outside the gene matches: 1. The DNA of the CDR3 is TGCGCCAGCAGCTCGGACAGGGGGAACACCGGGGAGCTGTTTTTT. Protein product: CASSSDRGNTGELFF.

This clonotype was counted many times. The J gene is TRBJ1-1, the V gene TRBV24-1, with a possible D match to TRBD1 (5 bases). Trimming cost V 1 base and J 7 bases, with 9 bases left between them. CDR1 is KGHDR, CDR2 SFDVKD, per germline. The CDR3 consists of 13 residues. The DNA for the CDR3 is TGTGCCACCAGTGATTTCGGGGGTGGTGAAGCTTTCTTT. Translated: CATSDFGGGEAFF.

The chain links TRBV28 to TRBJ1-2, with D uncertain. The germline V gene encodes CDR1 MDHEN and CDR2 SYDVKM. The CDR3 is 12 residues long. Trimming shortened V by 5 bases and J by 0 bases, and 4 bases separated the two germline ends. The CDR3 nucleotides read TGTGCCAGCAGTCTCCCTAACTATGGCTACACCTTC. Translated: CASSLPNYGYTF.

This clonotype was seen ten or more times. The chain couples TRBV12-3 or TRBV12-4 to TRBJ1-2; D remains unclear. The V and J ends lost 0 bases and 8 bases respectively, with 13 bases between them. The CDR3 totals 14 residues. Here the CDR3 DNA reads TGTGCCAGCAGTTTAGCGGAGTTCGCAGGAGGCTACACCTTC. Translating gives CASSLAEFAGGYTF.

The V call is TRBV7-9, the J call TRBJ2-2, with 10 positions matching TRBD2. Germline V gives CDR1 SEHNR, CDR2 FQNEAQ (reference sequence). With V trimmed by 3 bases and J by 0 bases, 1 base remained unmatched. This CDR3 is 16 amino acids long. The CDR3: CASSFLAGANTGELFF. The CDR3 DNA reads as TGTGCCAGCAGCTTCCTAGCGGGAGCGAACACCGGGGAGCTGTTTTTT.

This CDR3 reads CASSPPLGDNTEAFF. Written as DNA, the CDR3 is TGTGCCAGCTCACCACCGTTAGGGGATAACACTGAAGCTTTCTTT. This rearrangement joins TRBV18 to TRBJ1-1, with a possible D match to TRBD1 (5 bases). Trimming shortened V by 0 bases and J by 2 bases, and 10 bases separated the two germline ends. The CDR3 contains 15 residues. In germline, CDR1 is KGHSH, CDR2 LQKENI.

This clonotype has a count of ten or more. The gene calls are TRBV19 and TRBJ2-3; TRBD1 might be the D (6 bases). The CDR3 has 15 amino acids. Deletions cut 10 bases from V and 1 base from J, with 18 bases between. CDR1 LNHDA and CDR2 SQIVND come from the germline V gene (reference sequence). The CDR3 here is CATSDDRSGTDTQYF. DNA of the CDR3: TGTGCCACATCTGACGACAGGTCTGGCACAGATACGCAGTATTTT.

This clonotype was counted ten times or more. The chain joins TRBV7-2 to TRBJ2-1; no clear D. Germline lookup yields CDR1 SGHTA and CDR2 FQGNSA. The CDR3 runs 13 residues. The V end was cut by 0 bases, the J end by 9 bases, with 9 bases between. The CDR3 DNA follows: TGTGCCAGCAGCTTAGCGCTGAGCGCTGAGCAGTTCTTC. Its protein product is CASSLALSAEQFF.

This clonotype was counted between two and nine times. This CDR3 is CASSLDTSSKTQYF. The CDR3, as DNA: TGTGCCAGCAGCTTAGATACGAGTTCCAAGACCCAGTACTTC. J is TRBJ2-5 and V is TRBV7-2; no clear D. V was cut by 1 base and J by 6 bases, with 12 bases left in between. In germline, CDR1 is SGHTA, CDR2 FQGNSA. CDR3 length equals 14 residues.

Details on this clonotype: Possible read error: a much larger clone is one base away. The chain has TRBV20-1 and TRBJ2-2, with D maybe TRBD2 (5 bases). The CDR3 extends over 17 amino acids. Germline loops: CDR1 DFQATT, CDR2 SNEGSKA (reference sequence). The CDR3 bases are TGCAGTGTTAGAGACCAGAATCGAGGGCCCAGCACCGGGGAGCTGTTTTTT. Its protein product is CSVRDQNRGPSTGELFF.

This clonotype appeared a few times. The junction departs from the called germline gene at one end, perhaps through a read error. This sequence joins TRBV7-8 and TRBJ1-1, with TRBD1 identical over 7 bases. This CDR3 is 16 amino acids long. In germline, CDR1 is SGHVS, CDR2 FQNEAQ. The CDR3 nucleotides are TGTGCCAGCAGATTAGGGGGCGGGGGGTCGGACACTGAAGCTTTCTTT. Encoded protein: CASRLGGGGSDTEAFF.

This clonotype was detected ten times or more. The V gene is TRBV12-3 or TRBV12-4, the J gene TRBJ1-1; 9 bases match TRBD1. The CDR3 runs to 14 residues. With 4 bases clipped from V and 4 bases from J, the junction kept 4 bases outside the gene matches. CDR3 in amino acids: CASSSRTGATEAFF. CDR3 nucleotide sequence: TGTGCCAGCAGTTCGAGGACAGGGGCCACTGAAGCTTTCTTT.

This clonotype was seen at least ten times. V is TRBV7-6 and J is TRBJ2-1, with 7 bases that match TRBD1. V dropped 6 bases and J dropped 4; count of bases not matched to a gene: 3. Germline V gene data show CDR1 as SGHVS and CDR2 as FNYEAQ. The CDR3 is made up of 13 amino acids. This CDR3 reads CASRLGQYNEQFF. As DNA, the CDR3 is TGTGCCAGCAGACTGGGACAGTACAATGAGCAGTTCTTC.

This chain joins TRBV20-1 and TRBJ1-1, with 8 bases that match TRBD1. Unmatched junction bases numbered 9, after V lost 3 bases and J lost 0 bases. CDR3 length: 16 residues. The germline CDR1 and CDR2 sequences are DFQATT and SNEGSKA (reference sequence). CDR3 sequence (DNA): TGCAGTGCTAGGACAGGGGTGGCGGGGATGAACACTGAAGCTTTCTTT. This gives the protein CSARTGVAGMNTEAFF.

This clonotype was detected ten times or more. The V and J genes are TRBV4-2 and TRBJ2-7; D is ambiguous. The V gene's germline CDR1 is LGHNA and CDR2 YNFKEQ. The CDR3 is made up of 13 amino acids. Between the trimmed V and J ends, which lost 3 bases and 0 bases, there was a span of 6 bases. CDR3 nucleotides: TGTGCCAGCAGCCACGAAAGCTCCTACGAGCAGTACTTC. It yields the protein CASSHESSYEQYF.

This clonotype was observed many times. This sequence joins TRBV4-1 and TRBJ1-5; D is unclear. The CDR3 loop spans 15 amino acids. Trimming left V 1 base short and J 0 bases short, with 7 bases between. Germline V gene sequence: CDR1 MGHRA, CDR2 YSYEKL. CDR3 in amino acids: CASSQGRNSNQPQHF. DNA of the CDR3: TGCGCCAGCAGCCAAGGTCGAAATAGCAATCAGCCCCAGCATTTT.

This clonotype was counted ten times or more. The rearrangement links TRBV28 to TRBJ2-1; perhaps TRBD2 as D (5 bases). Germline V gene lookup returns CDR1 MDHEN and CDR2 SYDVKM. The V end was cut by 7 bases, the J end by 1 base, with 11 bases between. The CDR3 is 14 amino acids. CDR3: CASIESGSYNEQFF. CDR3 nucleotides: TGTGCCAGCATTGAGTCGGGGTCCTACAATGAGCAGTTCTTC.

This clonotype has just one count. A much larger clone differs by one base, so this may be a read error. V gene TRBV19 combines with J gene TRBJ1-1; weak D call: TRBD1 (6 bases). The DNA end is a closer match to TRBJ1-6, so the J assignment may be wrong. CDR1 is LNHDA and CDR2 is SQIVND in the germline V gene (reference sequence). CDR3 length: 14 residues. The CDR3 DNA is TGTGCCAGTAGTGCAGGACGGGGGCAATCACCCCTCCACTTT. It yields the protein CASSAGRGQSPLHF.

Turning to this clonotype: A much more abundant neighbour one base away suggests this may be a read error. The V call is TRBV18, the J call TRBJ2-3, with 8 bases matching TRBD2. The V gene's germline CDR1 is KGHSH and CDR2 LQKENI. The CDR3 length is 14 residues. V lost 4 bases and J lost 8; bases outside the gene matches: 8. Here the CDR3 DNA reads TGTGCCAGCTCACAAGGACTAGCACCAGGTACGCAGTATTTT. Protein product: CASSQGLAPGTQYF. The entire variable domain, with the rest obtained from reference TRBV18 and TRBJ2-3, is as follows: NAGVMQNPRHLVRRRGQEARLRCSPMKGHSHVYWYRQLPEEGLKFMVYLQKENIIDESGMPKERFSAEFPKEGPSILRIQQVVRGDSAAYFCASSQGLAPGTQYFGPGTRLTVL.

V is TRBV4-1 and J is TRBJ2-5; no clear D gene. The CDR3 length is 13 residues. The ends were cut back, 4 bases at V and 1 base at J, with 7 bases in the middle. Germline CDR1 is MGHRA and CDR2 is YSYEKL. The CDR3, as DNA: TGCGCCAGCAGCCCGCTCGGCCAAGAGACCCAGTACTTC. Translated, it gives CASSPLGQETQYF.

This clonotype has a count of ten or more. CDR3 loop: CASSLNSLTDTQYF. The CDR3 DNA follows: TGTGCCAGCAGTTTAAACTCCCTTACAGATACGCAGTATTTT. The V and J genes are TRBV12-3 or TRBV12-4 and TRBJ2-3; D is ambiguous. There are 14 residues in the CDR3. Deletions cut 2 bases from V and 3 bases from J, with 9 bases between.

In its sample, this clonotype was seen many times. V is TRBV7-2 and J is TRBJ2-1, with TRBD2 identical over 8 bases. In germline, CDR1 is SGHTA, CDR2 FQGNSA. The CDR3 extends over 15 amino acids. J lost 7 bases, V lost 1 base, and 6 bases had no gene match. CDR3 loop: CASSLESGRANEQFF. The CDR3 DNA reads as TGTGCCAGCAGCTTAGAGAGCGGGAGAGCGAATGAGCAGTTCTTC. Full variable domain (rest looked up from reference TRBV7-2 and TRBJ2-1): GAGVSQSPSNKVTEKGKDVELRCDPISGHTALYWYRQSLGQGLEFLIYFQGNSAPDKSGLPSDRFSAERTGGSVSTLTIQRTQQEDSAVYLCASSLESGRANEQFFGPGTRLTVL.

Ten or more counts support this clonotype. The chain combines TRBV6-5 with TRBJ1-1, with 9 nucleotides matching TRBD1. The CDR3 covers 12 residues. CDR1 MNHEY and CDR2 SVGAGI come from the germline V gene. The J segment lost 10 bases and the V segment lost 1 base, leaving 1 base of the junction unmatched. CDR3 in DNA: TGTGCCAGCAGTTACTACAGGGGGCGAGCTTTCTTT. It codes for CASSYYRGRAFF.

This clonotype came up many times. CDR3 DNA sequence: TGTGCCAGCAGTCGGACTAGCGGGGGGTCTAAAAACATTCAGTACTTC. Its translation is CASSRTSGGSKNIQYF. The V gene is TRBV12-3 or TRBV12-4, the J gene TRBJ2-4; the match to TRBD2 covers 14 bases. V shed 5 bases and J 4 bases; nucleotides not matched to a gene: 4. The CDR3 runs 16 residues.

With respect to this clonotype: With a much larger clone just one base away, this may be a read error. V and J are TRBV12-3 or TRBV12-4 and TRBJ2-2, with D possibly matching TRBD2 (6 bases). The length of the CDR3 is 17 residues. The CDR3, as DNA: TGTGCCAGCAGTTTAAGGCTTGTTCGGGGGAACACCGGGGAGCTGTATTTT. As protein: CASSLRLVRGNTGELYF.

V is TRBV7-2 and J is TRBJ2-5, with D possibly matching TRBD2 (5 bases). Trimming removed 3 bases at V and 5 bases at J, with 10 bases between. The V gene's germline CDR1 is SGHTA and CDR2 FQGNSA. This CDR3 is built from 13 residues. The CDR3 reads CASSFTREETQYF. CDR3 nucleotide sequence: TGTGCCAGCAGCTTTACTAGGGAGGAGACCCAGTACTTC.

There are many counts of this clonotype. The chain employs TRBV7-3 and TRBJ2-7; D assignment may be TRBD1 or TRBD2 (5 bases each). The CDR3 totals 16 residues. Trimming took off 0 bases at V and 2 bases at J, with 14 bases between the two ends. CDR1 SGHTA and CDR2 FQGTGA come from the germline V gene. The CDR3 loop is CASSLTGTAGPYEQYF. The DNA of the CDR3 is TGTGCCAGCAGCTTAACCGGGACCGCCGGCCCCTACGAGCAGTACTTC.

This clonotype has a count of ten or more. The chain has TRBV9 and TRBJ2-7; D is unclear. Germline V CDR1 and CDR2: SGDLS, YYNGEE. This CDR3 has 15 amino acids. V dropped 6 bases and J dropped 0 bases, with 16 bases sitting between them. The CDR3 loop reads CASTPAGSSSYEQYF. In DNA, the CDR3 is TGTGCCAGCACCCCCGCCGGGTCTTCCTCCTACGAGCAGTACTTC.

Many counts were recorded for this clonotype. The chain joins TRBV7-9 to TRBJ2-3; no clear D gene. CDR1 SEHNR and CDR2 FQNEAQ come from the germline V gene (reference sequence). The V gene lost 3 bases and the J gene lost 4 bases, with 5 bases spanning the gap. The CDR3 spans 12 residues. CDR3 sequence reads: CASSLYPDTQYF. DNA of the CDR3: TGTGCCAGCAGCTTGTATCCAGATACGCAGTATTTT.

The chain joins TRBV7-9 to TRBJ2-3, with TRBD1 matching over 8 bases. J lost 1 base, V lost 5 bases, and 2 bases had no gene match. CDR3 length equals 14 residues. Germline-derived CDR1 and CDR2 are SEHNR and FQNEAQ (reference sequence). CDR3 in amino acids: CASSPTGGTDTQYF. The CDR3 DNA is TGTGCCAGCAGCCCGACAGGGGGCACAGATACGCAGTATTTT.